Below are 30 T cell receptor beta chains sequenced from a single sample in a study of blood T cell repertoires in COVID-19. Sequenced by immunoSEQ multiplex PCR; TCRdb stores in-frame clones only, minus some. The sample records 200,000 to 250,000 clones, 87% being singletons. Sequencing used peripheral blood. Receptors originate from a woman aged 18-29 years who had recovered from COVID-19.

The chain is built from TRBV9 and TRBJ1-3; D remains ambiguous. The CDR3 runs 15 residues. V was pared by 0 bases and J by 0 bases, with 7 bases between. Germline V CDR1 and CDR2: SGDLS, YYNGEE. This CDR3 is CASSVGTSSGNTIYF. In nucleotides, the CDR3 is TGTGCCAGCAGCGTAGGCACATCCTCTGGAAACACCATATATTTT.

The genes are TRBV5-1 and TRBJ2-2, with 13 nucleotides matching TRBD2. CDR1 and CDR2 (germline): SGHRS, YFSETQ. The V segment lost 4 bases and the J segment 8 bases; nucleotides outside the gene matches: 8. The CDR3 loop spans 16 amino acids. The CDR3 region is CASSLRTSGSMGELFF. The CDR3 DNA reads TGCGCCAGCAGCCTTAGGACTAGCGGGAGCATGGGGGAGCTGTTTTTT.

V and J are TRBV27 and TRBJ2-3; D gene uncertain. The CDR3 loop spans 17 amino acids. Germline CDR1 MNHEY, CDR2 SMNVEV (reference sequence). The germline V and J ends were trimmed by 3 bases and 2 bases, with 18 bases remaining between them. The DNA of the CDR3 is TGTGCCAGCAGTTTCGAGGCCATTTCATCCCCCACAGATACGCAGTATTTT. Translated: CASSFEAISSPTDTQYF.

This clone has a single count. The V gene is TRBV6-2 or TRBV6-3, the J gene TRBJ1-1, with TRBD1 identical over 7 bases. Germline V CDR1 and CDR2: MNHEY, SVGEGT. The junction had 9 bases not matched to a gene; V was cut back by 0 bases and J by 5 bases. There are 16 residues in the CDR3. Here the CDR3 reads CASSYSRAGGRTEAFF. For the CDR3, the DNA is TGTGCCAGCAGTTACTCGAGGGCAGGGGGGAGGACTGAAGCTTTCTTT.

The gene calls are TRBV25-1 and TRBJ1-1; TRBD1 matches 7 bases. This CDR3 contains 15 residues. Per germline, CDR1 MGHDK and CDR2 SYGVNS. The V and J ends lost 7 bases and 0 bases, in that order; junction bases with no gene match: 8. DNA for the CDR3: TGTGCCAGCACCGACAGGGAGTCTTTGAACACTGAAGCTTTCTTT. Translated: CASTDRESLNTEAFF. Together with reference TRBV25-1 and TRBJ1-1, the CDR3 gives the full variable domain: EADIYQTPRYLVIGTGKKITLECSQTMGHDKMYWYQQDPGMELHLIHYSYGVNSTEKGDLSSESTVSRIRTEHFPLTLESARPSHTSQYLCASTDRESLNTEAFFGQGTRLTVV.

The gene calls are TRBV6-5 and TRBJ2-1, with D perhaps matching TRBD1 (6 bases). The CDR3 is 13 residues long. Germline assignment: CDR1 MNHEY and CDR2 SVGAGI. The V gene lost 7 bases and the J gene lost 7 bases, with 14 bases spanning the gap. CDR3 coding DNA: TGTGCCAGCATTAGGCAGGGGTGGAATGAGCAGTTCTTC. It translates to CASIRQGWNEQFF.

This clone was picked up one time. V usage is TRBV2 and J usage is TRBJ1-1; 7 bases are a match to TRBD1. The CDR3 covers 15 residues. The V and J ends lost 6 bases and 4 bases, in that order; junction bases with no gene match: 11. Germline-derived CDR1 and CDR2 are SNHLY and FYNNEI. In nucleotides, the CDR3 is TGTGCCAGCAGGGACAGGTCAGGGGTCTTCACTGAAGCTTTCTTT. As protein: CASRDRSGVFTEAFF.

V and J are TRBV5-5 and TRBJ2-2; 8 positions agree with TRBD1. V was clipped by 4 bases and J by 1 base; unmatched bases: 3. Germline V lookup: CDR1 SGHKS, CDR2 YYEKEE (reference sequence). This CDR3 region has 15 residues. The CDR3 DNA reads as TGTGCCAGCAGCGTAGACAGGGGGAACACCGGGGAGCTGTTTTTT. Amino acids: CASSVDRGNTGELFF.

The V call is TRBV4-1, the J call TRBJ2-7; 12 bases align to TRBD2. Trimming cost V 3 bases and J 1 base; bases outside gene matches: 7. The CDR3 covers 17 residues. Germline values: CDR1 MGHRA, CDR2 YSYEKL. CDR3 bases: TGCGCCAGCAGCCAGGTAAAGACTAGCGGGAGATCCTACGAGCAGTACTTC. Protein sequence: CASSQVKTSGRSYEQYF.

The gene calls are TRBV4-1 and TRBJ1-4, with 8 bases identical to TRBD1. The CDR3 length is 15 residues. Germline values: CDR1 MGHRA, CDR2 YSYEKL. Trimming cost V 3 bases and J 4 bases; bases outside gene matches: 4. The CDR3 region is CASSQTQGDNEKLFF. CDR3 sequence (DNA): TGCGCCAGCAGCCAGACACAGGGGGATAATGAAAAACTGTTTTTT.

The genes are TRBV27 and TRBJ2-7, with D possibly matching TRBD2 (6 bases). Germline CDR1 reads MNHEY; CDR2 reads SMNVEV (reference sequence). The CDR3 spans 15 residues. Trimming stripped 2 bases from V and 3 bases from J, with 14 bases between. The CDR3 DNA reads TGTGCCAGCAGTTTAAAAGTGGGAGGCCGCTACGAGCAGTACTTC. Protein product: CASSLKVGGRYEQYF.

The chain is built from TRBV11-1 and TRBJ1-5; TRBD1 aligns across 7 bases. This CDR3 comprises 11 residues. CDR1 SGHAT and CDR2 FQDESV come from the germline V gene (reference sequence). Losses at the gene ends were 10 bases for V and 9 bases for J; bases not matched to a gene: 6. As DNA, the CDR3 is TGTGCCACAGGGGGGCAGCGGCCCCAGCATTTT. Translation gives CATGGQRPQHF.

V and J are TRBV6-2 or TRBV6-3 and TRBJ1-1; tentatively, D is TRBD1 (5 bases). The germline V gene encodes CDR1 MNHEY and CDR2 SVGEGT. The CDR3 has 16 residues. Trimming took off 4 bases at V and 6 bases at J, with 21 bases between the two ends. In DNA form, the CDR3 reads TGTGCCAGCAGTTCGCCCAACCGCGGACATTCCGCTGAAGCTTTCTTT. It is translated as CASSSPNRGHSAEAFF.

The chain couples TRBV4-3 to TRBJ1-3, with D tentatively TRBD1 (5 bases). This CDR3 has 17 amino acids. Between the trimmed V and J ends, which lost 0 bases and 1 base, there was a span of 13 bases. Germline V gene data show CDR1 as LGHNA and CDR2 as YSLEER. The CDR3: CASSQETIGGSGNTIYF. CDR3 nucleotide sequence: TGCGCCAGCAGCCAAGAGACGATCGGGGGATCTGGAAACACCATATATTTT.

The CDR3 coding sequence is TGTGCCAGCAGCGATCAGGGTTTGGTTAGTGCTGAAGCTTTCTTT. This sequence encodes CASSDQGLVSAEAFF. V usage is TRBV7-9 and J usage is TRBJ1-1, with a possible D match to TRBD1 (5 bases). The CDR3 is 15 amino acids. Germline V gene data show CDR1 as SEHNR and CDR2 as FQNEAQ (reference sequence). Between the trimmed V and J ends, which lost 5 bases and 6 bases, there was a span of 19 bases.

In DNA, the CDR3 is TGTGCCAGCAGCTTAACCGGGACAGACTATGGCTACACCTTC. Protein sequence: CASSLTGTDYGYTF. The rearrangement joins TRBV7-9 to TRBJ1-2, with TRBD1 matching over 7 bases. CDR3 length equals 14 residues. J lost 3 bases, V lost 2 bases, and 3 bases had no gene match. Germline CDR1 and CDR2: SEHNR and FQNEAQ (reference sequence).

The rearrangement uses TRBV2 and TRBJ1-1; a weak D match, TRBD1 (6 bases). There are 14 residues in the CDR3. CDR1 SNHLY and CDR2 FYNNEI come from the germline V gene. The V gene lost 1 base and the J gene lost 2 bases, with 8 bases spanning the gap. CDR3 in amino acids: CASSEGGPNTEAFF. The CDR3 DNA is TGTGCCAGCAGTGAAGGGGGGCCCAACACTGAAGCTTTCTTT.

The J gene is TRBJ2-3, the V gene TRBV9, with 10 bases lining up with TRBD1. CDR3 length: 14 amino acids. Germline CDR1 SGDLS, CDR2 YYNGEE. V lost 4 bases to trimming and J lost 4 bases; unmatched junction nucleotides: 3. Written as DNA, the CDR3 is TGTGCCAGCAGCCTCGGACAGGGGGCAGATACGCAGTATTTT. Protein: CASSLGQGADTQYF.

Concerning this clone: The same CDR3 arises from other DNA sequences in this sample as well. The rearrangement uses TRBV11-2 and TRBJ2-7; D not certain. Germline lookup yields CDR1 SGHAT and CDR2 FQNNGV. Between the trimmed V and J ends, which lost 1 base and 4 bases, there was a span of 8 bases. The CDR3 has 13 residues. CDR3: CASSLGQSYEQYF. The CDR3, as DNA: TGTGCCAGCAGCTTAGGCCAGTCTTACGAGCAGTACTTC.

The gene calls are TRBV4-3 and TRBJ1-6; D gene ambiguous. CDR3 length equals 16 residues. Germline assignment: CDR1 LGHNA and CDR2 YSLEER. V dropped 1 base and J dropped 9 bases, with 16 bases sitting between them. The CDR3 region has the DNA TGCGCCAGCAGCCAAGGGCGGCCTCAATTTGGTTCACCCCTCCACTTT. This codes for CASSQGRPQFGSPLHF.

The table lists this clone with a count of one. V is TRBV10-1 and J is TRBJ2-1; the match to TRBD1 covers 7 bases. The length of the CDR3 is 16 residues. Germline V gene sequence: CDR1 WNHNN, CDR2 SYGVQD (reference sequence). V lost 3 bases to trimming and J lost 3 bases; unmatched junction nucleotides: 8. The DNA of the CDR3 is TGCGCCAGCAGTGATCTTCCAGGGGGTGGCTACAATGAGCAGTTCTTC. Encoded protein: CASSDLPGGGYNEQFF.

The chain recombines TRBV29-1 with TRBJ2-7; 8 bases align to TRBD1. In germline, CDR1 is SQVTM, CDR2 ANQGSEA. The junction had 4 bases not matched to a gene; V was cut back by 4 bases and J by 2 bases. The CDR3 length is 13 residues. The CDR3 is CSVAGQGTYEQYF. The CDR3 bases are TGCAGCGTTGCCGGACAGGGTACCTACGAGCAGTACTTC.

The chain links TRBV19 to TRBJ2-5, with 11 positions matching TRBD2. Germline lookup yields CDR1 LNHDA and CDR2 SQIVND (reference sequence). Trimming removed 1 base from V and 4 bases from J; junction bases left unmatched: 5. The CDR3 consists of 16 residues. The CDR3 DNA follows: TGTGCCAGTAGTATAGGGGCTAGCGGGAGGCGAGAGACCCAGTACTTC. Amino acids: CASSIGASGRRETQYF.

V usage is TRBV9 and J usage is TRBJ2-2, with D possibly TRBD1 on 6 matching bases. This CDR3 spans 16 amino acids. The germline gives CDR1 SGDLS, CDR2 YYNGEE. Trimming removed 0 bases at V and 5 bases at J, with 14 bases between. CDR3 in DNA: TGTGCCAGCAGCGTAGGGTCAGGGGTAAAAACCGGGGAGCTGTTTTTT. Translated: CASSVGSGVKTGELFF.

The CDR3 DNA reads TGTGCCAGCAGCCCCGGACAGTCTAATGAAAAACTGTTTTTT. Its protein is CASSPGQSNEKLFF. V and J are TRBV7-9 and TRBJ1-4; D possibly corresponds to TRBD1 (6 bases). V lost 5 bases and J lost 3, with 10 bases in between. Germline V gives CDR1 SEHNR, CDR2 FQNEAQ (reference sequence). The length of the CDR3 is 14 residues.

In its sample, this clone was seen once. V usage is TRBV9 and J usage is TRBJ2-1, with a possible D match to TRBD2 (6 bases). Germline V lookup: CDR1 SGDLS, CDR2 YYNGEE. V was trimmed by 3 bases and J by 1 base, leaving 14 bases between them. The CDR3 has 16 amino acids. For the CDR3, the DNA is TGTGCCAGCAGCGCCCCAGCGGGCAAGTCCTACAATGAGCAGTTCTTC. Translated: CASSAPAGKSYNEQFF.

This chain uses TRBV27 with TRBJ2-1; TRBD2 is a possible D gene (6 bases). V lost 5 bases, J lost 3 bases, and 17 bases lay in between. Germline CDR1 MNHEY, CDR2 SMNVEV (reference sequence). The CDR3 has 16 residues. CDR3 sequence: CASSPDRDFVYNEQFF. In DNA form, the CDR3 reads TGTGCCAGCAGTCCAGACCGGGACTTTGTCTACAATGAGCAGTTCTTC.

J is TRBJ2-6 and V is TRBV9; TRBD1 is a possible D gene (6 bases). V gave up 5 bases and J gave up 2 bases, with 23 bases separating them. This CDR3 is built from 19 residues. Looked up from germline, CDR1 is SGDLS and CDR2 is YYNGEE. CDR3 sequence: CASRDSAGVEKAGANVLTF. CDR3 sequence (DNA): TGTGCCAGCAGAGACTCAGCAGGGGTAGAAAAGGCTGGGGCCAACGTCCTGACTTTC. The complete variable domain, with remaining parts taken from reference TRBV9 and TRBJ2-6, reads DSGVTQTPKHLITATGQRVTLRCSPRSGDLSVYWYQQSLDQGLQFLIQYYNGEERAKGNILERFSAQQFPDLHSELNLSSLELGDSALYFCASRDSAGVEKAGANVLTFGAGSRLTVL.

The V gene is TRBV4-3, the J gene TRBJ2-1, with TRBD2 as a possible D gene (5 bases). Germline CDR1 is LGHNA and CDR2 is YSLEER. V lost 2 bases to trimming and J lost 7 bases, with 15 bases between them. The CDR3 totals 15 residues. The CDR3 DNA is TGCGCCAGCAGCCAAACTAGACCGTCGCGAAATGAGCAGTTCTTC. It yields the protein CASSQTRPSRNEQFF.

The chain uses TRBV27 and TRBJ2-5; possibly TRBD1 for D (5 bases). The germline gives CDR1 MNHEY, CDR2 SMNVEV (reference sequence). The CDR3 is made up of 14 amino acids. Trimming removed 3 bases from V and 2 bases from J, with 10 bases in between. The CDR3 spells CASSFVDRQETQYF. CDR3 DNA sequence: TGTGCCAGCAGTTTTGTCGACAGACAAGAGACCCAGTACTTC.